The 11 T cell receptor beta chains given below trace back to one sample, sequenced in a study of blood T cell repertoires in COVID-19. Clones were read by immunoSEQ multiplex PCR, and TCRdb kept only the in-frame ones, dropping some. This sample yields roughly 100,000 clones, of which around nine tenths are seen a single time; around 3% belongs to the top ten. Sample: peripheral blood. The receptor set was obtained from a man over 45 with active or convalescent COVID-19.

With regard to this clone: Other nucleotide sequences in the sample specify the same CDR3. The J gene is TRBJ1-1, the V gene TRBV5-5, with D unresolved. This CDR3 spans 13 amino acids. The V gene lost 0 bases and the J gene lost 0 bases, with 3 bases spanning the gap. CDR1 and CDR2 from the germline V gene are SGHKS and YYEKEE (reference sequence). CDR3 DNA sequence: TGTGCCAGCAGCTTGGTCGTGAACACTGAAGCTTTCTTT. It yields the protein CASSLVVNTEAFF.

The CDR3 nucleotides are TGCGCCAGCAGCCACCTGGGGCAGGTCAATGAGCAGTTCTTC. Amino acid sequence: CASSHLGQVNEQFF. This chain uses TRBV4-3 with TRBJ2-1, with D possibly matching TRBD1 (5 bases). Germline V gene data show CDR1 as LGHNA and CDR2 as YSLEER. The CDR3 sequence is 14 residues long. The V gene lost 3 bases and the J gene lost 6 bases, with 12 bases spanning the gap.

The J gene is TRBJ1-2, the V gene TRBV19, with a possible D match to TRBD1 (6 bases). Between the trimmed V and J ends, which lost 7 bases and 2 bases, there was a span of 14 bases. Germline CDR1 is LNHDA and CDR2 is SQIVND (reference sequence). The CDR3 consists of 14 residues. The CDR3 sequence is CASNPGQINYGYTF. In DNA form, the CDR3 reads TGTGCCAGTAACCCCGGACAGATAAACTATGGCTACACCTTC.

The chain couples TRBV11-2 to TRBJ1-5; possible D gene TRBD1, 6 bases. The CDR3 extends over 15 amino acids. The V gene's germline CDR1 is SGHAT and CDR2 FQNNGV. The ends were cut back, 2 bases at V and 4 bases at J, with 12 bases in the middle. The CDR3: CASSLNGQPNQPQHF. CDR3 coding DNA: TGTGCCAGCAGCTTAAACGGACAGCCAAATCAGCCCCAGCATTTT.

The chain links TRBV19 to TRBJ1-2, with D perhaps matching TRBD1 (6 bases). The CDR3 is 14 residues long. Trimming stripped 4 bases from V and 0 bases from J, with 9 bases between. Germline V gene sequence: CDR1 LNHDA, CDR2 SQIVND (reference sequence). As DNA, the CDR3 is TGTGCCAGTAGTACAGGGGCTTCTAACTATGGCTACACCTTC. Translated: CASSTGASNYGYTF.

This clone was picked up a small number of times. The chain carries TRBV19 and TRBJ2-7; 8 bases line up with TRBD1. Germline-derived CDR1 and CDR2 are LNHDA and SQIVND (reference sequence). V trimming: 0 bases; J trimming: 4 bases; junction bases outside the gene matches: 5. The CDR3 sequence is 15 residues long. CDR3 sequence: CASSIDLTGGYEQYF. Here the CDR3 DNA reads TGTGCCAGTAGTATAGACCTCACAGGGGGATACGAGCAGTACTTC.

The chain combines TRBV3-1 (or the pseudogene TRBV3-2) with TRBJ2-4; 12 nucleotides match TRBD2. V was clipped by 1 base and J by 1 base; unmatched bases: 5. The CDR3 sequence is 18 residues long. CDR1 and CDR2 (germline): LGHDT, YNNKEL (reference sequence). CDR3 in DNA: TGTGCCAGCAGCCAAGTAGCTAGCGGGGGGGCGGCCAAAAACATTCAGTACTTC. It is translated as CASSQVASGGAAKNIQYF.

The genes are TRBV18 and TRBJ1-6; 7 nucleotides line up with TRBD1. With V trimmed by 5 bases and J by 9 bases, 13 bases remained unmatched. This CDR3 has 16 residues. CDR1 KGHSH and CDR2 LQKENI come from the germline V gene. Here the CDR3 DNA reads TGTGCCAGCTCAGCCTCCCTTGACAGGGCGGTTTCACCCCTCCACTTT. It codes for CASSASLDRAVSPLHF.

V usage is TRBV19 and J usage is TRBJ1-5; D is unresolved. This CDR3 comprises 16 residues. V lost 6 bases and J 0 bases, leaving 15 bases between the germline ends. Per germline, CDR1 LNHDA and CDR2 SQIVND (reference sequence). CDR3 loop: CASSAGETHSNQPQHF. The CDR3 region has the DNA TGTGCCAGTAGCGCCGGGGAGACACATAGCAATCAGCCCCAGCATTTT.

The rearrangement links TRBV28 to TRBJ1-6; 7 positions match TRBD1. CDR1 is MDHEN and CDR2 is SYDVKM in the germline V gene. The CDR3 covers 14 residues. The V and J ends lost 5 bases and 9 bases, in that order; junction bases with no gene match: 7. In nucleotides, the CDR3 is TGTGCCAGCAGTAGGAACAGGGGTCGTTCACCCCTCCACTTT. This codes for CASSRNRGRSPLHF.

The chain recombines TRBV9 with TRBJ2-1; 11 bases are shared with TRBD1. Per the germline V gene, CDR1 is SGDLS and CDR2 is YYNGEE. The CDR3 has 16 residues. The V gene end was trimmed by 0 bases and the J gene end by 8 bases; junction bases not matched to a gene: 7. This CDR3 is CASSVGGTGGDYEQFF. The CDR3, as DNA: TGTGCCAGCAGCGTAGGTGGGACAGGGGGTGACTATGAGCAGTTCTTC. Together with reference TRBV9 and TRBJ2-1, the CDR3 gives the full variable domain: DSGVTQTPKHLITATGQRVTLRCSPRSGDLSVYWYQQSLDQGLQFLIQYYNGEERAKGNILERFSAQQFPDLHSELNLSSLELGDSALYFCASSVGGTGGDYEQFFGPGTRLTVL.